Presented here are 30 T cell receptor beta chains from one specimen sequenced in a study of T cell responses to AZD1222 COVID-19 vaccine. Clones were sequenced by immunoSEQ multiplex PCR, and TCRdb holds only the in-frame ones, with some missing. Here the sample spans about 100,000 clones, about 87% being singletons. This specimen consisted of peripheral blood, obtained on day 0 of AZD1222 vaccination. The receptor source for this set is an adult in good health.

The chain employs TRBV5-4 and TRBJ2-5; D is possibly TRBD1 or TRBD2 (5 bases each). Germline lookup yields CDR1 SGHNT and CDR2 YYREEE (reference sequence). The CDR3 extends over 13 amino acids. V was clipped by 0 bases and J by 3 bases, with 6 bases between them. Here the CDR3 reads CASSLVGEETQYF. CDR3 nucleotides: TGTGCCAGCAGCTTGGTGGGGGAAGAGACCCAGTACTTC.

V usage is TRBV6-5 and J usage is TRBJ1-1; no clear D. Germline V gene data show CDR1 as MNHEY and CDR2 as SVGAGI. The CDR3 totals 13 residues. The V end lost 4 bases, the J end lost 1 base, and 7 bases lay between the germline ends. CDR3 residues: CASSSMGNTEAFF. The CDR3, as DNA: TGTGCCAGCAGTTCCATGGGGAACACTGAAGCTTTCTTT.

The chain couples TRBV19 to TRBJ2-1, with D unresolved. V was trimmed by 5 bases and J by 3 bases, leaving 8 bases between them. CDR3 length: 13 residues. Germline CDR1 LNHDA, CDR2 SQIVND (reference sequence). This chain's CDR3 is CASSSPYYNEQFF. The CDR3, as DNA: TGTGCCAGTAGTTCCCCCTACTACAATGAGCAGTTCTTC.

V gene TRBV7-9 combines with J gene TRBJ2-7; perhaps D is TRBD1 or TRBD2 (5 bases each). Trimming pared 0 bases from V and 6 bases from J, leaving 12 bases between. The CDR3 loop spans 14 amino acids. The germline gives CDR1 SEHNR, CDR2 FQNEAQ (reference sequence). DNA of the CDR3: TGTGCCAGCAGCTTAGCAAGGTGGGGGAGCGAGCAGTACTTC. Its protein is CASSLARWGSEQYF.

V gene TRBV12-3 or TRBV12-4 combines with J gene TRBJ2-7, with D possibly TRBD1 on 6 matching bases. V was pared by 7 bases and J by 6 bases, with 10 bases between. The length of the CDR3 is 11 residues. The CDR3 spells CASTTGFEQYF. CDR3 in DNA: TGTGCCAGCACCACAGGGTTCGAGCAGTACTTC.

CDR3 nucleotides: TGTGCCAGTAGTATACAAGACAGGTCTCCCTACAATGAGCAGTTCTTC. It specifies CASSIQDRSPYNEQFF. This rearrangement joins TRBV19 to TRBJ2-1; perhaps TRBD1 as D (6 bases). Trimming pared 2 bases from V and 2 bases from J, leaving 13 bases between. CDR1 is LNHDA, CDR2 SQIVND, per germline (reference sequence). The CDR3 covers 16 residues.

This chain joins TRBV7-2 and TRBJ1-3; D is unclear. V dropped 4 bases and J dropped 4 bases, with 8 bases sitting between them. The CDR3 spans 13 residues. CDR1 is SGHTA and CDR2 is FQGNSA in the germline V gene. The CDR3 nucleotides read TGTGCCAGCAGCTCGGGAAGCGGAAACACCATATATTTT. Translating it yields CASSSGSGNTIYF.

V and J are TRBV5-4 and TRBJ2-5; TRBD1 aligns across 8 bases. The CDR3 loop spans 15 amino acids. With 0 bases clipped from V and 5 bases from J, the junction kept 6 bases outside the gene matches. Germline assignment: CDR1 SGHNT and CDR2 YYREEE (reference sequence). This chain's CDR3 is CASSLGQGAGETQYF. DNA of the CDR3: TGTGCCAGCAGCTTGGGGCAGGGGGCAGGTGAGACCCAGTACTTC. Full variable domain (rest looked up from reference TRBV5-4 and TRBJ2-5): ETGVTQSPTHLIKTRGQQVTLRCSSQSGHNTVSWYQQALGQGPQFIFQYYREEENGRGNFPPRFSGLQFPNYSSELNVNALELDDSALYLCASSLGQGAGETQYFGPGTRLLVL.

The chain combines TRBV5-4 with TRBJ2-7; possible D gene TRBD2, 7 bases. The ends were cut back, 2 bases at V and 5 bases at J, with 11 bases in the middle. The CDR3 spans 13 residues. Per the germline V gene, CDR1 is SGHNT and CDR2 is YYREEE (reference sequence). This CDR3 is CASSLRGADEQYF. The CDR3 coding sequence is TGTGCCAGCAGCTTACGGGGGGCCGACGAGCAGTACTTC.

The V call is TRBV28, the J call TRBJ2-7; 11 nucleotides match TRBD1. The CDR3 length is 17 residues. Germline assignment: CDR1 MDHEN and CDR2 SYDVKM. With 7 bases clipped from V and 4 bases from J, the junction kept 15 bases outside the gene matches. The CDR3 DNA follows: TGTGCCAGCACCCGGACAGGGGGCGCCGTACGGCGATACGAGCAGTACTTC. Protein sequence: CASTRTGGAVRRYEQYF. Full variable domain (rest looked up from reference TRBV28 and TRBJ2-7): DVKVTQSSRYLVKRTGEKVFLECVQDMDHENMFWYRQDPGLGLRLIYFSYDVKMKEKGDIPEGYSVSREKKERFSLILESASTNQTSMYLCASTRTGGAVRRYEQYFGPGTRLTVT.

The CDR3 is CASSPPWGGPQADTQYF. The CDR3 DNA follows: TGTGCCAGTAGCCCCCCGTGGGGGGGCCCCCAAGCAGATACGCAGTATTTT. The chain joins TRBV19 to TRBJ2-3, with a tentative D call TRBD2 (7 bases). The CDR3 sequence is 17 residues long. V was shortened by 6 bases and J by 4 bases, with 23 bases between the two germline ends. From germline, CDR1 is LNHDA and CDR2 SQIVND (reference sequence).

V and J are TRBV6-2 or TRBV6-3 and TRBJ2-7; D is unresolved. Per germline, CDR1 MNHEY and CDR2 SVGEGT. Trimming took 0 bases from V and 4 from J, leaving 7 bases between them. The CDR3 runs to 13 residues. CDR3 DNA: TGTGCCAGCAGTTACTCCCCTACGTACGAGCAGTACTTC. It codes for CASSYSPTYEQYF.

This clone was counted only a few times. CDR3 sequence: CASSAVSPGELFF. Here the CDR3 DNA reads TGTGCCAGCAGCGCCGTCTCTCCCGGGGAGCTGTTTTTT. This sequence joins TRBV9 and TRBJ2-2; D uncertain. This CDR3 region has 13 residues. The germline V gene has CDR1 SGDLS and CDR2 YYNGEE. The V and J ends lost 3 bases and 6 bases respectively, with 9 bases between them. The variable domain in full, with the rest retrieved from reference TRBV9 and TRBJ2-2, is DSGVTQTPKHLITATGQRVTLRCSPRSGDLSVYWYQQSLDQGLQFLIQYYNGEERAKGNILERFSAQQFPDLHSELNLSSLELGDSALYFCASSAVSPGELFFGEGSRLTVL.

The rearrangement joins TRBV7-8 to TRBJ2-7; no clear D gene. CDR1 and CDR2 from the germline V gene are SGHVS and FQNEAQ. CDR3 length equals 12 residues. V lost 5 bases to trimming and J lost 4 bases, with 9 bases between them. In nucleotides, the CDR3 is TGTGCCAGCAGCCCCCGTGGTTACGAGCAGTACTTC. Translated: CASSPRGYEQYF.

The chain has TRBV4-1 and TRBJ2-7; D gene unclear. CDR3 length equals 17 residues. Trimming took 5 bases from V and 2 from J, leaving 22 bases between them. Germline lookup yields CDR1 MGHRA and CDR2 YSYEKL. The CDR3 coding sequence is TGCGCCAGCAGCTCGGTTGCACGTCGCGGCAGAACCTACGAGCAGTACTTC. Amino acids: CASSSVARRGRTYEQYF.

This clone has only a few counts. The chain carries TRBV6-2 or TRBV6-3 and TRBJ2-7, with 8 nucleotides matching TRBD2. Germline V lookup: CDR1 MNHEY, CDR2 SVGEGT. The CDR3 is made up of 15 amino acids. V trimming: 5 bases; J trimming: 2 bases; junction bases outside the gene matches: 8. This CDR3 reads CASSPSGSGTYEQYF. The CDR3 DNA reads as TGTGCCAGCAGTCCCAGCGGGAGTGGGACCTACGAGCAGTACTTC.

The chain joins TRBV11-2 to TRBJ1-1; D not certain. V shed 4 bases and J shed 5 bases, with 5 bases lying between them. The germline V gene encodes CDR1 SGHAT and CDR2 FQNNGV. The CDR3 spans 11 residues. The CDR3 sequence: CASSSSTEAFF. Written as DNA, the CDR3 is TGTGCCAGCAGCTCCTCAACTGAAGCTTTCTTT. Filled out from reference TRBV11-2 and TRBJ1-1, the complete variable domain reads EAGVAQSPRYKIIEKRQSVAFWCNPISGHATLYWYQQILGQGPKLLIQFQNNGVVDDSQLPKDRFSAERLKGVDSTLKIQPAKLEDSAVYLCASSSSTEAFFGQGTRLTVV.

This chain connects TRBV5-4 to TRBJ1-2, with D perhaps matching TRBD1 (6 bases). V lost 4 bases to trimming and J lost 4 bases, with 11 bases between them. Looked up from germline, CDR1 is SGHNT and CDR2 is YYREEE (reference sequence). This CDR3 is 13 amino acids long. CDR3 sequence (DNA): TGTGCCAGCAGCGAAGGACAGAGCTATGGCTACACCTTC. Translation gives CASSEGQSYGYTF.

This clone was recorded a few times. The chain employs TRBV5-1 and TRBJ2-1; D uncertain. V was shortened by 3 bases and J by 0 bases, with 7 bases between the two germline ends. Germline V lookup: CDR1 SGHRS, CDR2 YFSETQ. There are 14 residues in the CDR3. The CDR3 spells CASSSPGSYNEQFF. CDR3 nucleotide sequence: TGCGCCAGCAGCTCGCCAGGCTCCTACAATGAGCAGTTCTTC.

The rearrangement uses TRBV5-1 and TRBJ1-1, with 9 bases aligning to TRBD1. The CDR3 has 13 amino acids. V lost 2 bases, J lost 10 bases, and 6 bases stayed unmatched. CDR1 SGHRS and CDR2 YFSETQ come from the germline V gene. CDR3 sequence (DNA): TGCGCCAGCAGCTTAGGACAGGGGAATGTAGCTTTCTTT. It specifies CASSLGQGNVAFF.

The J gene is TRBJ2-7, the V gene TRBV7-9, with D unclear. With 4 bases removed from V and 3 bases from J, the gap between germline ends came to 7 bases. Germline V gene data show CDR1 as SEHNR and CDR2 as FQNEAQ (reference sequence). The CDR3 extends over 12 amino acids. The CDR3 sequence is CASSYNIYEQYF. CDR3 in DNA: TGTGCCAGCAGCTACAATATCTACGAGCAGTACTTC.

The rearrangement joins TRBV5-4 to TRBJ1-1, with D possibly being TRBD1 (6 bases). Germline V lookup: CDR1 SGHNT, CDR2 YYREEE (reference sequence). This CDR3 has 13 residues. V was cut by 1 base and J by 6 bases, with 10 bases left in between. The CDR3 nucleotides read TGTGCCAGCAGCTTGAAGGGGGGGCCTGAAGCTTTCTTT. Translated, it gives CASSLKGGPEAFF.

DNA for the CDR3: TGTGCCAGTAGTTCCTTGACGGACAGCTCCTATAATTCACCCCTCCACTTT. It specifies CASSSLTDSSYNSPLHF. The V gene is TRBV19, the J gene TRBJ1-6, with TRBD1 as a possible D gene (6 bases). Germline values: CDR1 LNHDA, CDR2 SQIVND (reference sequence). V dropped 5 bases and J dropped 0 bases, with 14 bases sitting between them. The CDR3 runs to 17 residues.

The chain recombines TRBV5-1 with TRBJ2-4; 7 bases agree with TRBD2. In germline, CDR1 is SGHRS, CDR2 YFSETQ. V lost 4 bases, J lost 7 bases, and 8 bases stayed unmatched. CDR3 length: 14 residues. The CDR3 spells CASSPLGGANIQYF. Here the CDR3 DNA reads TGCGCCAGCAGCCCCTTGGGAGGGGCGAACATTCAGTACTTC.

The chain carries TRBV7-9 and TRBJ2-5; perhaps D is TRBD1 or TRBD2 (5 bases each). The CDR3 spans 15 residues. V was trimmed by 3 bases and J by 4 bases, leaving 15 bases between them. CDR1 is SEHNR and CDR2 is FQNEAQ in the germline V gene (reference sequence). The CDR3 protein is CASSFPEGTRETQYF. For the CDR3, the DNA is TGTGCCAGCAGCTTTCCAGAAGGGACCCGAGAGACCCAGTACTTC.

The J gene is TRBJ1-6, the V gene TRBV6-5, with 8 bases that match TRBD1. The V and J ends lost 2 bases and 7 bases, in that order; junction bases with no gene match: 7. The CDR3 runs 16 residues. Germline lookup yields CDR1 MNHEY and CDR2 SVGAGI. As DNA, the CDR3 is TGTGCCAGCAGTTACGCGACAGGGGAGGCGAATTCACCCCTCCACTTT. Translation: CASSYATGEANSPLHF.

This clone was observed a single time. This chain links TRBV19 with TRBJ1-2; maybe TRBD1 (5 bases). The CDR3 extends over 15 amino acids. The germline gives CDR1 LNHDA, CDR2 SQIVND (reference sequence). With 3 bases removed from V and 1 base from J, the gap between germline ends came to 12 bases. CDR3 DNA: TGTGCCAGTAGTATGGGGCCGGGGCTTAACTATGGCTACACCTTC. Protein: CASSMGPGLNYGYTF.

The chain couples TRBV9 to TRBJ1-2; D is undetermined. V was pared by 0 bases and J by 7 bases, with 10 bases between. Per the germline V gene, CDR1 is SGDLS and CDR2 is YYNGEE. The CDR3 loop spans 13 amino acids. The DNA for the CDR3 is TGTGCCAGCAGCGTAGCGGGGAGGTCTGGCTACACCTTC. It yields the protein CASSVAGRSGYTF.

This clone was seen a single time. The chain joins TRBV28 to TRBJ2-7; 7 positions agree with TRBD2. In germline, CDR1 is MDHEN, CDR2 SYDVKM. The trim removed 6 bases at V and 2 bases at J, leaving 16 bases unmatched. The CDR3 totals 17 residues. The CDR3: CASSGPARRGSPYEQYF. The CDR3 nucleotides read TGTGCCAGCAGCGGACCCGCCCGTCGCGGGAGTCCCTACGAGCAGTACTTC. The full variable domain, completed using reference TRBV28 and TRBJ2-7, is DVKVTQSSRYLVKRTGEKVFLECVQDMDHENMFWYRQDPGLGLRLIYFSYDVKMKEKGDIPEGYSVSREKKERFSLILESASTNQTSMYLCASSGPARRGSPYEQYFGPGTRLTVT.

The J gene is TRBJ1-2, the V gene TRBV27; D not resolved. The length of the CDR3 is 13 residues. Germline V CDR1 and CDR2: MNHEY, SMNVEV (reference sequence). V was clipped by 4 bases and J by 2 bases, with 8 bases between them. CDR3 DNA sequence: TGTGCCAGCAGTTCCCTAAGGAACTATGGCTACACCTTC. Translated, it gives CASSSLRNYGYTF.